This TCR beta chain appears in the sequencing data of a study of T cell repertoires in cytomegalovirus infection. TCRdb called the reads again in MiXCR, with one record for every CDR3 protein. The sample has around 230,000 distinct CDR3 sequences, roughly 6.5% seen once; the top ten hold more than 5.5%. Germline CDR1 and CDR2: LNHDA and SQIVND (reference sequence). This CDR3 region has 15 residues. The V end lost 6 bases, the J end lost 0 bases, and 14 bases lay between the germline ends. The genes are TRBV19 and TRBJ1-1, with D unclear. This receptor was obtained from a human donor in good health (CMV status not recorded). Some clones in this sample may be carry-over from other donors' samples. Sequencing used PBMCs. CDR3 coding DNA: TGTGCCAGTAGAACAGTCGAGTCCATGAACACTGAAGCTTTCTTT. As protein: CASRTVESMNTEAFF. Together with reference TRBV19 and TRBJ1-1, the CDR3 gives the full variable domain: DGGITQSPKYLFRKEGQNVTLSCEQNLNHDAMYWYRQDPGQGLRLIYYSQIVNDFQKGDIAEGYSVSREKKESFPLTVTSAQKNPTAFYLCASRTVESMNTEAFFGQGTRLTVV.